This T cell receptor beta chain was recovered during a study of shared clonotypes between healthy human individuals (dated by TCRdb to between 2020 and 2021). Turning to the overall study: The cohort included a few men and a couple of women between 18 and 49 years of age. For each donor, CD4 naive and CD4 memory were each run on three plates, CD8 naive on two plates, and CD8 memory on one plate. To estimate repertoire size and how much clonotypes are shared between individuals, the study performed deep sequencing of blood TCR repertoires from 4 to 6 healthy adults. To increase sequencing depth and limit assay-specific biases, different laboratories used diverse techniques to prepare libraries and sequence TCR repertoires. Between about 0.8 and 8.9 billion PBMCs per donor were obtained by leukapheresis.

Donors were healthy HIV-negative adults with no recently reported acute infections or vaccinations. Every donor was a Caucasian adult residing in Nashville, Tennessee, USA. CD4+ T cells were enriched by magnetic negative selection; naive cells were then positively selected on CD45RA, and the negative fraction formed the memory subset. Blood was collected by leukapheresis, and PBMCs were isolated by Ficoll-Histopaque density gradient centrifugation and then cryopreserved in liquid nitrogen vapor phase. Purity and quantity of every magnetically sorted T cell population were checked by analytical flow cytometry. Each sorted fraction had its genomic DNA isolated and then quantified by UV absorbance on a Nanodrop 2000c. Worth noting for this clone: The specificity of this receptor is unknown. Nothing much larger sits one base from this clone, and base qualities are not available.

Using the deep immunoSEQ assay, TCR CDR3 regions were amplified from genomic DNA by multiplex PCR. Extracted genomic DNA from each cell subset was spread evenly across all wells of several immunoSEQ 96-well plates, with each plate serving as a replicate. For sorted subsets, each replicate PCR was loaded with around 220 ng genomic DNA, equivalent to 25,000 to 35,000 T cell genomes. The purified libraries were quantified using a Qubit 3.0 fluorometer, sized with a Bioanalyzer 2100, and then quantified again using the KAPA Library Quantification kit. Every immunoSEQ 96-well plate was sequenced on a separate single-read 150-cycle Illumina NextSeq 550 flow cell. Under the source paper's analysis protocol: Because the immunoSEQ output included only junctional sequences and no quality scores, the filtering could not be the same as the filtering used for full-length reads. To assign V/J genes and CDR3, sequences were annotated against IMGT germline references using PyIR, a Python wrapper for IgBLAST v1.9. Reads were filtered out if the reads had weak V/J assignments (E-value above 1e-6), no CDR3, stop codons, out-of-frame junctions, or ambiguous translated residues. V3J clonotypes were defined by identical inferred V gene, J gene, and CDR3 amino acid sequence. The percentage overlap between two repertoires was calculated by dividing the number of shared unique clonotypes by the size of the smaller repertoire. RTK rarefaction, the Chao1 estimator, and Recon v2.1 estimates of unobserved clonotypes were used to assess repertoire richness. Generation probabilities for all TCRbeta clonotypes obtained by the gDNA method from a few donors were computed using OLGA. TCRdb took this table from immuneACCESS and kept in-frame rearrangements with V and J called. Such tables lack part of the clones; where checked against another copy, unresolved V genes explain under half of the gap, and the rest is unexplained. The V and J calls and clone size are taken from that table; D and trimming were inferred from the DNA. This sample has about 2.4 million clones in its table, and roughly 93% of those were observed once. The ten largest make up around 0.4% of the sample.

The full study reports these points: Even with the large sequencing depth, rarefaction of the sorted-subset datasets indicated that sequencing was incomplete. Larger estimated clonotype richness was generally found for naive subsets than for memory subsets. Sampling was restricted to blood, and TCR repertoires in tissue are likely to differ from TCR repertoires in blood. Because the study included only a small number of donors, the genetic and exposure-history diversity represented was limited. When a few donors were compared, the shared fraction of clonotypes was about 5.2% for naive CD4, 3% to 4% for naive CD8, more than 2% for memory CD4, and less than 0.5% for memory CD8. Pairwise subsampling led to the expectation that sequencing depth would affect the degree of clonotype sharing among donors. Clonotypes shared by all four sorted-subset donors showed higher generation probabilities than non-shared clonotypes.

The germline V gene yields SGHDT for CDR1 and YYEEEE for CDR2. Measured from the cysteine to the phenylalanine, the CDR3 is 15 residues long. Only CDR3 DNA is held: 45 bases, read in frame from base 1. Trimmed from V: 1 base; trimmed from J: 6 bases; junction bases lacking a gene match: 6. This receptor chain uses TRBV5-6 and TRBJ2-1; the central 8 bases match TRBD2. The receptor was derived from a young man in good health. Some clones in this sample may be carry-over from other donors' samples. The specimen sequenced was naive CD4+ T cells from PBMCs. What this sample's cell subset or site label stands for: CD45RA+ positively selected. The DNA is as follows: TGTGCCAGCAGCTTGTATAGCGGGACTATCAATGAGCAGTTCTTC. Its translation reads: CASSLYSGTINEQFF.